The clone carrying this T cell receptor (beta chain) appeared once. This CDR3 has 14 residues. The V end lost 3 bases, the J end lost 2 bases, and 11 bases lay between the germline ends. The germline V gene has CDR1 MGHRA and CDR2 YSYEKL. Generated by immunoSEQ multiplex PCR, the TCRdb table keeps only in-frame clones and is missing some. Of 350,000 to 450,000 clones in the sample, around 89% were seen once. Two negative PCRs, clearance, or symptom resolution were required of recovered Cohort 3 donors. The entry originates in a study of blood T cell repertoires in COVID-19. As for the study in general: Samples taken during acute and convalescent COVID-19 were collected in the United States, Italy and Spain.

The genes are TRBV4-1 and TRBJ2-7; TRBD1 might be the D (6 bases). This clonotype was sampled from a young man who had recovered from COVID-19. What was sequenced was PBMCs or T cells enriched from blood (not recorded which). CDR3 sequence: CASSQPGQPYEQYF. DNA of the CDR3: TGCGCCAGCAGCCAGCCTGGACAGCCCTACGAGCAGTACTTC.